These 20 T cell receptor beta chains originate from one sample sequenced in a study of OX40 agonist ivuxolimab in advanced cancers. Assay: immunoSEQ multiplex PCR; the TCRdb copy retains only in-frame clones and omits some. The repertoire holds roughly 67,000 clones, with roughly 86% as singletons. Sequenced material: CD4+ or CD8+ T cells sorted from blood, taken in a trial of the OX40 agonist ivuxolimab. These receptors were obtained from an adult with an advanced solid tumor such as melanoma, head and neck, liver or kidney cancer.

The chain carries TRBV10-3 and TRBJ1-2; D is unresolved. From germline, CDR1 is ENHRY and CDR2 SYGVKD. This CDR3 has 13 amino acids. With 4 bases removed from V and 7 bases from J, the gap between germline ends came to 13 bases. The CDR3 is CAISGPGGRGYTF. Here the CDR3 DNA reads TGTGCCATCAGTGGCCCCGGCGGCCGTGGCTACACCTTC.

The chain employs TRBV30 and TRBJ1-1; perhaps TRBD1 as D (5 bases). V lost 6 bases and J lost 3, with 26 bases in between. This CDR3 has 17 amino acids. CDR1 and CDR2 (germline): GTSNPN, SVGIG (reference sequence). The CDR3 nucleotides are TGTGCCTGCATTCCTGAAGGGCGGGGGTCGGGGTACACTGAAGCTTTCTTT. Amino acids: CACIPEGRGSGYTEAFF.

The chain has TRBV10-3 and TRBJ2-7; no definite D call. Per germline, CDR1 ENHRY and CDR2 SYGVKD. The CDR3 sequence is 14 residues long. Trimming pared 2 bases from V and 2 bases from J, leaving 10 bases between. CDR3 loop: CAISEAELAYEQYF. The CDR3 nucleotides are TGTGCCATCAGTGAGGCGGAGTTGGCCTACGAGCAGTACTTC.

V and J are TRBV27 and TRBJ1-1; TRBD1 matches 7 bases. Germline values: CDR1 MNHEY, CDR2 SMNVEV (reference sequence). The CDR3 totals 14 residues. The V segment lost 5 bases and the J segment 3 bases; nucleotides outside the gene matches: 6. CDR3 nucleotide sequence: TGTGCCAGCAGTCTGCAGGGGGGGTACACTGAAGCTTTCTTT. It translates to CASSLQGGYTEAFF.

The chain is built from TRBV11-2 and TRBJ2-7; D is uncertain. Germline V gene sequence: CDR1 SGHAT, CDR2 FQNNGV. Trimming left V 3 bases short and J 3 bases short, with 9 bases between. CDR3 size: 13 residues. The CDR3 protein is CASSFLSHYEQYF. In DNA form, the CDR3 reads TGTGCCAGCAGCTTCCTATCCCACTACGAGCAGTACTTC.

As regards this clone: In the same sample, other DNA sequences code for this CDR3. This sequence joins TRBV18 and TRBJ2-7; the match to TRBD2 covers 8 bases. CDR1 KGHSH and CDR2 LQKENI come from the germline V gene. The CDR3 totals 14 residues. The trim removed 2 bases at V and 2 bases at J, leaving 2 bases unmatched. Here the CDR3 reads CASSPAGGTYEQYF. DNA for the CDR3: TGTGCCAGCTCACCAGCGGGGGGCACCTACGAGCAGTACTTC.

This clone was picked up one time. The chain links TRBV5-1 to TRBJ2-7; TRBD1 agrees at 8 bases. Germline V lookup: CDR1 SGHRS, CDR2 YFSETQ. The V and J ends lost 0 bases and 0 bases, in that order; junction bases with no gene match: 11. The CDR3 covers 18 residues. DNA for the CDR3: TGCGCCAGCAGCTTGGTCGCAACGCGGGACAGGTCCTCCTACGAGCAGTACTTC. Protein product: CASSLVATRDRSSYEQYF.

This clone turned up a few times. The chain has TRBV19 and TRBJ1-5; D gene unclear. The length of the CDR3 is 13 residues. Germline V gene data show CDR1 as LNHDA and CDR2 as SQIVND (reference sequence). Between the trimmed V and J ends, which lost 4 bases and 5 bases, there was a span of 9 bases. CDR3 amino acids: CASSKQLYQPQHF. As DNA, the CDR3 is TGTGCCAGTAGTAAACAGTTATATCAGCCCCAGCATTTT.

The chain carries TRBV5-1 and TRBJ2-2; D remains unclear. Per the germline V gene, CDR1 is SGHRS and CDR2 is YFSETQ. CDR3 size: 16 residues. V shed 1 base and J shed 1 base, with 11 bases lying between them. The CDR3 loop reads CASSLRGFLNTGELFF. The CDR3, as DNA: TGCGCCAGCAGCTTGAGAGGATTTCTGAACACCGGGGAGCTGTTTTTT.

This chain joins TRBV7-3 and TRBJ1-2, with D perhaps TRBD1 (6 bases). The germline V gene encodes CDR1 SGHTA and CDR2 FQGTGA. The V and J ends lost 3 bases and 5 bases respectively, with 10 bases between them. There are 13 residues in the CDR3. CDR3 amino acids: CASSFGGGYGYTF. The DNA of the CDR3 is TGTGCCAGCAGCTTCGGGGGCGGGTATGGCTACACCTTC.

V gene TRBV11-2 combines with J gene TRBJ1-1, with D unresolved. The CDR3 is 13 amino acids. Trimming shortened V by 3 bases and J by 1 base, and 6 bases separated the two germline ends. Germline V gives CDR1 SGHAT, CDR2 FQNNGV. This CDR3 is CASSFGPNTEAFF. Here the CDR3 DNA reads TGTGCCAGCAGCTTTGGCCCGAACACTGAAGCTTTCTTT.

For the CDR3, the DNA is TGTGCCAGCTCAGCACAGGGGGAGAGCAATCAGCCCCAGCATTTT. Translation: CASSAQGESNQPQHF. This rearrangement joins TRBV18 to TRBJ1-5; 8 positions agree with TRBD1. CDR3 size: 15 residues. CDR1 and CDR2 (germline): KGHSH, LQKENI. V was clipped by 5 bases and J by 1 base; unmatched bases: 4.

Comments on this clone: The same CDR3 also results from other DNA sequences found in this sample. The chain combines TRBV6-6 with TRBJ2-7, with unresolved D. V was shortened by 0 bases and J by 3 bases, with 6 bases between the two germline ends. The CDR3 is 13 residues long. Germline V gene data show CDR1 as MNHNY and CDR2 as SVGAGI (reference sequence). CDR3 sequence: CASSYSRGYEQYF. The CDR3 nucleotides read TGTGCCAGCAGTTACTCTCGAGGCTACGAGCAGTACTTC.

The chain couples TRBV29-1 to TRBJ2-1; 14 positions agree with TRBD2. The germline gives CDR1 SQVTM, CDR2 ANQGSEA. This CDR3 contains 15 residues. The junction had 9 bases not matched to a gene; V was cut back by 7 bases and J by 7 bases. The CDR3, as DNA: TGCAGCGGTGCGGGACTAGCGGGGGCGGGGAATGAGCAGTTCTTC. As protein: CSGAGLAGAGNEQFF.

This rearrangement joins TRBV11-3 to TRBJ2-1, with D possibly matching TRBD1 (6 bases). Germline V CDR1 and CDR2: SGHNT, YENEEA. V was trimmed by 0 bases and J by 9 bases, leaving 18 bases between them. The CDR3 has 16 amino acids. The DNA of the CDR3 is TGTGCCAGCAGCTTAGATAGGAACAGGGTTGAGAGTGAGCAGTTCTTC. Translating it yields CASSLDRNRVESEQFF.

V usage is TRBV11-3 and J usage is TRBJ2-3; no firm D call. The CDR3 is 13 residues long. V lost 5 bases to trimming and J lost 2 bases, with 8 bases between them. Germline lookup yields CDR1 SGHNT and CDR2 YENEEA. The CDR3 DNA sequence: TGTGCCAGCAGCCGTCGAATCACAGATACGCAGTATTTT. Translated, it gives CASSRRITDTQYF. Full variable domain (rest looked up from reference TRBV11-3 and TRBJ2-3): EAGVVQSPRYKIIEKKQPVAFWCNPISGHNTLYWYLQNLGQGPELLIRYENEEAVDDSQLPKDRFSAERLKGVDSTLKIQPAELGDSAVYLCASSRRITDTQYFGPGTRLTVL.

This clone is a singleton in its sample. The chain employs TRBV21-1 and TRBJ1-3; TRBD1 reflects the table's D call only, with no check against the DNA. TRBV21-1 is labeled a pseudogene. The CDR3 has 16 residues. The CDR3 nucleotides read TGTGCCAGCAGCAAGCGGCAGGGAAGCTCTGGAAACACCATATATTTT. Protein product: CASSKRQGSSGNTIYF.

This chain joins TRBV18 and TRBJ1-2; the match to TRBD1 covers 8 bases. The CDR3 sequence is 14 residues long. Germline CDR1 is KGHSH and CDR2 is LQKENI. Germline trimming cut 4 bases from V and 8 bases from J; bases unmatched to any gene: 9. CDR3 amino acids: CASSRSTGAEGYTF. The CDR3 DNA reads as TGTGCCAGCTCACGCTCGACAGGGGCGGAAGGCTACACCTTC.

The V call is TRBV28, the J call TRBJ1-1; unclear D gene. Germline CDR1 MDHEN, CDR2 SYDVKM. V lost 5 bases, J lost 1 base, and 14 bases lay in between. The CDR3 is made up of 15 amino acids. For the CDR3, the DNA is TGTGCCAGCAGTCCCCTAAAGGGAGCGAACACTGAAGCTTTCTTT. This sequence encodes CASSPLKGANTEAFF.

The CDR3: CASSQETVQRYNEQFF. CDR3 nucleotide sequence: TGTGCCAGCAGCCAAGAAACAGTTCAGAGGTACAATGAGCAGTTCTTC. The gene calls are TRBV5-4 and TRBJ2-1, with D unclear. Germline V gene data show CDR1 as SGHNT and CDR2 as YYREEE (reference sequence). Trimming cost V 4 bases and J 4 bases, with 18 bases left between them. CDR3 size: 16 residues.